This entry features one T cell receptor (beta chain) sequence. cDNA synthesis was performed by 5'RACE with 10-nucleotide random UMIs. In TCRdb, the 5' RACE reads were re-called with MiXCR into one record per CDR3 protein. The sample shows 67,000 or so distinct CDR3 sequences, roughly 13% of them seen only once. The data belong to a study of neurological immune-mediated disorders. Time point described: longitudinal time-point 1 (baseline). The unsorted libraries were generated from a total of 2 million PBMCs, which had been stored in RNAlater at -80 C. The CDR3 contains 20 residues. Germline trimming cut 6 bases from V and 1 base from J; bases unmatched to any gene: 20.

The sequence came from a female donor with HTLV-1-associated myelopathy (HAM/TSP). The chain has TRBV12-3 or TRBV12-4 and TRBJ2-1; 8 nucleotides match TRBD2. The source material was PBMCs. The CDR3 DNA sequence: TGTGCCAGCAGCTCCATCACCAAGGCGGGGGGCGGGTGGTCCTACAATGAGCAGTTCTTC. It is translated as CASSSITKAGGGWSYNEQFF.